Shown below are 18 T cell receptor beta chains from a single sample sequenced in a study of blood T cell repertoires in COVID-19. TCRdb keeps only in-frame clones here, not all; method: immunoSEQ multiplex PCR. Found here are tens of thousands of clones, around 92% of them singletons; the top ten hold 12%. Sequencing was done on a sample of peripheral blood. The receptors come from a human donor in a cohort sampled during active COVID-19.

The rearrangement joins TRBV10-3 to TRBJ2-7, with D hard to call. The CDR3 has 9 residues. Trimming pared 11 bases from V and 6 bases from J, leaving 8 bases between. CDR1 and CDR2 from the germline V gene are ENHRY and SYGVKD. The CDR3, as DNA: TGTGCCCCCCGGTGCGAGCAGTACTTC. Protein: CAPRCEQYF.

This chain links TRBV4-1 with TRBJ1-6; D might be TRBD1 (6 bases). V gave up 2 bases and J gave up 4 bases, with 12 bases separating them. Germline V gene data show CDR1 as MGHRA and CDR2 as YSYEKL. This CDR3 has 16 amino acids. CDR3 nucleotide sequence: TGCGCCAGCAGCCAATACAGGGAACGTTATAATTCACCCCTCCACTTT. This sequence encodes CASSQYRERYNSPLHF.

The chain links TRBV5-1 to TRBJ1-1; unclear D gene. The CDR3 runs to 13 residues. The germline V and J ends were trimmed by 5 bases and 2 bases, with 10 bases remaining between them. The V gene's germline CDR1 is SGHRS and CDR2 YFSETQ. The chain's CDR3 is CASSETPNTEAFF. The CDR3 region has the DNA TGCGCCAGCAGTGAGACACCTAACACTGAAGCTTTCTTT. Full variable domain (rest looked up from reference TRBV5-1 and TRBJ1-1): KAGVTQTPRYLIKTRGQQVTLSCSPISGHRSVSWYQQTPGQGLQFLFEYFSETQRNKGNFPGRFSGRQFSNSRSEMNVSTLELGDSALYLCASSETPNTEAFFGQGTRLTVV.

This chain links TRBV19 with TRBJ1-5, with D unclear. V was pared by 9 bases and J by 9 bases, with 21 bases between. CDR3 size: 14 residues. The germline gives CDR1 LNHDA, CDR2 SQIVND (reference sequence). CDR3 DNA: TGTGCCAGCCGGTCGGTCCAGAGGGCTGGGCCCCAGCATTTT. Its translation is CASRSVQRAGPQHF.

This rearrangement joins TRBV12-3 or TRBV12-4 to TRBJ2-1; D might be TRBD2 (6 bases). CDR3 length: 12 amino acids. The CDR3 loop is CGAGPSYNEQFF. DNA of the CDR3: TGTGGGGCGGGACCCTCCTACAATGAGCAGTTCTTC.

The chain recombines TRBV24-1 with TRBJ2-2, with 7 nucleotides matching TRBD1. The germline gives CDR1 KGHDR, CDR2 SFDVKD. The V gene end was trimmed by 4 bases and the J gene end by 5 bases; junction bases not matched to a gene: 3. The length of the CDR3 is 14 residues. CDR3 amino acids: CATSDWDSTGELFF. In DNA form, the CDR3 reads TGTGCCACCAGTGACTGGGACAGTACCGGGGAGCTGTTTTTT.

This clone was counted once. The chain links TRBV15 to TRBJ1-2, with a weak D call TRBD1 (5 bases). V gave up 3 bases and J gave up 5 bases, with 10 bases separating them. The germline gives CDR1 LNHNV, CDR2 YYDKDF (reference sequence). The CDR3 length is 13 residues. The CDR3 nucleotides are TGTGCCACCAGCAGTCCACGGGGGTATGGCTACACCTTC. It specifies CATSSPRGYGYTF.

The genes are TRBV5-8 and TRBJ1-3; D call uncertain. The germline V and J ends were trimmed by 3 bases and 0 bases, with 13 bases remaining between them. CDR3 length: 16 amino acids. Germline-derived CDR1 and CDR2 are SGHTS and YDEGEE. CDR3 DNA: TGTGCCAGCAGCTCCCAACGAGCCTACTCTGGAAACACCATATATTTT. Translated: CASSSQRAYSGNTIYF.

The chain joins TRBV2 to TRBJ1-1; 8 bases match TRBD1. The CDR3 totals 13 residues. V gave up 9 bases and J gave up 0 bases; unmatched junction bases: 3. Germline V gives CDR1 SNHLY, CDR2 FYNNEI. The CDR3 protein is CASRQGLNTEAFF. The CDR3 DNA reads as TGTGCCAGTCGACAGGGGTTGAACACTGAAGCTTTCTTT.

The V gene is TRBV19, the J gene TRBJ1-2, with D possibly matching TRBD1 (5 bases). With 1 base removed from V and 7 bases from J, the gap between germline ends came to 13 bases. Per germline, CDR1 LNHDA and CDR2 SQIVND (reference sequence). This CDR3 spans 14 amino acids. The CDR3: CASSIGPRESGYTF. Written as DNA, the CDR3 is TGTGCCAGTAGTATAGGACCCAGGGAATCTGGCTACACCTTC.

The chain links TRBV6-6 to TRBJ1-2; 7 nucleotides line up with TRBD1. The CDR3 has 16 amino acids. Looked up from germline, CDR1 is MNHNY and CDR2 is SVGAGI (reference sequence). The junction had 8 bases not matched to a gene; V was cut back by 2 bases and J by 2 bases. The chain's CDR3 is CASSYQAPGGNYGYTF. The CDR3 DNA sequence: TGTGCCAGCAGTTACCAGGCGCCAGGGGGAAACTATGGCTACACCTTC.

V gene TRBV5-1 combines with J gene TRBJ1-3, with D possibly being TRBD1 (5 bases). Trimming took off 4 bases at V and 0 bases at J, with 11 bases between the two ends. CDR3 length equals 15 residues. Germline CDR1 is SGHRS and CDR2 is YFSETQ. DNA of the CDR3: TGCGCCAGCAGCAACCCAGGGTACTCTGGAAACACCATATATTTT. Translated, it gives CASSNPGYSGNTIYF.

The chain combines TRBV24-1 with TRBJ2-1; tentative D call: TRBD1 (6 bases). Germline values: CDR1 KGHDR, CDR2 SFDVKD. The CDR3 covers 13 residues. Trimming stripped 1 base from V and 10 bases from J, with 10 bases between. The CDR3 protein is CATSDLGTQEQFF. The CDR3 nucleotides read TGTGCCACCAGTGATTTAGGGACACAGGAGCAGTTCTTC.

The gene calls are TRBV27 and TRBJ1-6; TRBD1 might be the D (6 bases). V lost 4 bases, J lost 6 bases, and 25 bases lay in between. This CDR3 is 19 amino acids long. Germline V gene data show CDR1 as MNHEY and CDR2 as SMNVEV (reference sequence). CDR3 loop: CASSSLFQAAGVSNSPLHF. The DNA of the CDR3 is TGTGCCAGCAGTTCCCTGTTTCAAGCCGCAGGGGTTTCTAATTCACCCCTCCACTTT.

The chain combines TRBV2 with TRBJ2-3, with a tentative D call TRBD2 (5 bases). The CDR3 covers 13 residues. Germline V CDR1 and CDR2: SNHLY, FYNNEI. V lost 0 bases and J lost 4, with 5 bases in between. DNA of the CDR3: TGTGCCAGCAGTGAAGCGGGAGCAGATACGCAGTATTTT. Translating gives CASSEAGADTQYF.

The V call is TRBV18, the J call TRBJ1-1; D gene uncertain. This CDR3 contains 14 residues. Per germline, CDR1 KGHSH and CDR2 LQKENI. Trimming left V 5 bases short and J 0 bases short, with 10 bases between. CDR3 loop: CASSNRAMNTEAFF. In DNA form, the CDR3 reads TGTGCCAGCTCAAACAGAGCCATGAACACTGAAGCTTTCTTT.

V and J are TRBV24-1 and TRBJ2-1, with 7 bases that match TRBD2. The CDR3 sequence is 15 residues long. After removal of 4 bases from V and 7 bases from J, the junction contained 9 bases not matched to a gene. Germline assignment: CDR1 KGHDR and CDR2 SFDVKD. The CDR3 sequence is CATSDAGRGANEQFF. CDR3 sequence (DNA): TGTGCCACCAGTGACGCGGGGAGGGGAGCTAATGAGCAGTTCTTC.

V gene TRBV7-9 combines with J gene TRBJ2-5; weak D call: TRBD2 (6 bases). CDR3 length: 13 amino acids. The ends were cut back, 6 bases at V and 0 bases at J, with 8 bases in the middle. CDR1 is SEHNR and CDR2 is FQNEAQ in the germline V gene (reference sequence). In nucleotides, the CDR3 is TGTGCCAGCAGTCGGGACTACCAAGAGACCCAGTACTTC. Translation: CASSRDYQETQYF.